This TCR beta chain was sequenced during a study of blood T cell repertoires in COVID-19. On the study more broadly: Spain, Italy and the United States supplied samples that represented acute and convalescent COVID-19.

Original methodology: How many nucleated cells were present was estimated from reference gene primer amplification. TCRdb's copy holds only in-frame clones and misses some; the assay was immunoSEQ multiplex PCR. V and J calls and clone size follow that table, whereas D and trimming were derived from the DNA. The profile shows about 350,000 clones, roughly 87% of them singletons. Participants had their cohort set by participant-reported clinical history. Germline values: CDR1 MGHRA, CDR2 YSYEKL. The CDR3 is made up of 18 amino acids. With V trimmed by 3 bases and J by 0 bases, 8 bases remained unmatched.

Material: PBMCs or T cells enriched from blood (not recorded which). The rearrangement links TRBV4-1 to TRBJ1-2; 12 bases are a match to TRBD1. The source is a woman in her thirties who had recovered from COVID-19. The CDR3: CASSHMSGQGASNYGYTF. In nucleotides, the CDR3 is TGCGCCAGCAGCCATATGTCGGGACAGGGGGCCTCTAACTATGGCTACACCTTC.